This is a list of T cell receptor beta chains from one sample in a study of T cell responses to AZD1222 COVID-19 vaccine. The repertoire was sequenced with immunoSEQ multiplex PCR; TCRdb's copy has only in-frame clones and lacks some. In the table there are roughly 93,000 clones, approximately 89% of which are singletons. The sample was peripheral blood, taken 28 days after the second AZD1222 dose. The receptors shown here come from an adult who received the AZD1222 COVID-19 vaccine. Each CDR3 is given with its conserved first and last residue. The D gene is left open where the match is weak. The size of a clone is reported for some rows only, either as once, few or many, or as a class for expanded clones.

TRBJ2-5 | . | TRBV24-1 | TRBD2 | CATSEAGGSAQYF | TGTGCCACCAGTGAGGCGGGGGGTTCGGCCCAGTACTTC
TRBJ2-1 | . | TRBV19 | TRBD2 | CASSIMTGTSVSNEQFF | TGTGCCAGTAGTATAATGACCGGGACTAGCGTCAGCAATGAGCAGTTCTTC
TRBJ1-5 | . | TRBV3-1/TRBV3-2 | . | CASSQVDSGAGNQPQHF | TGTGCCAGCAGCCAAGTAGACAGCGGGGCGGGCAATCAGCCCCAGCATTTT
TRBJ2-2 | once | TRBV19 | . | CASSIVKFSGGELFF | TGTGCCAGTAGTATAGTAAAGTTTAGCGGCGGGGAGCTGTTTTTT
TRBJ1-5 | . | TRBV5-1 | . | CASSPVPSSNQPQHF | TGCGCCAGCAGCCCGGTCCCCAGCAGCAATCAGCCCCAGCATTTT
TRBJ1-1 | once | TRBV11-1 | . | CASSLVEGTRAFF | TGTGCCAGCAGCTTAGTTGAGGGGACCAGAGCTTTCTTT
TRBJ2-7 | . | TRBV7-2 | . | CASSPSGAFQPYEQYF | TGTGCCAGCAGCCCGTCGGGGGCATTCCAACCCTACGAGCAGTACTTC
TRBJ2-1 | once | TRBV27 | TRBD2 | CASSGWGLAGHPGWDEQFF | TGTGCCAGCAGCGGGTGGGGACTAGCGGGTCATCCCGGGTGGGATGAGCAGTTCTTC
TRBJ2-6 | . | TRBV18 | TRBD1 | CASSITGGLVSGANVLTF | TGTGCCAGCTCAATAACAGGGGGCCTCGTCTCTGGGGCCAACGTCCTGACTTTC
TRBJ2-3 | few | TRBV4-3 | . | CASSQDRRVTDTQYF | TGCGCCAGCAGCCAAGATCGCAGGGTCACAGATACGCAGTATTTT
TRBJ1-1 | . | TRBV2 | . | CASGAVYTEAFF | TGTGCATCGGGGGCGGTGTACACTGAAGCTTTCTTT
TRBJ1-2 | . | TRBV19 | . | CASSIDDRTYGYTF | TGTGCCAGTAGTATAGACGACAGGACCTATGGCTACACCTTC
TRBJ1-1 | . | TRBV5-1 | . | CASSLGAWNTEAFF | TGCGCCAGCAGCTTGGGGGCCTGGAACACTGAAGCTTTCTTT
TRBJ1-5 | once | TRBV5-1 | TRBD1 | CASSPPRTGGYSNQPQHF | TGCGCCAGCAGCCCCCCGCGCACAGGGGGGTATAGCAATCAGCCCCAGCATTTT
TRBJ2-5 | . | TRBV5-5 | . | CASSLGQGGYNFYF | TGTGCCAGCAGCTTGGGGCAGGGGGGCTACAATTTCTACTTC
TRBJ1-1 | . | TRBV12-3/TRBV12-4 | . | CASSLGEGQRAFF | TGTGCCAGCAGTTTAGGCGAAGGACAGAGGGCTTTCTTT
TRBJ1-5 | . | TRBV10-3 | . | CAISESTSNQPQHF | TGTGCCATCAGTGAGTCGACGTCCAATCAGCCCCAGCATTTT
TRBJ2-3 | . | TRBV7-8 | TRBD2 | CASSRAGGPSDTQYF | TGTGCCAGCAGCAGAGCGGGGGGGCCTTCAGATACGCAGTATTTT
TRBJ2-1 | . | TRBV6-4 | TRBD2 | CASSVASGGLYNEQFF | TGTGCCAGCAGTGTAGCTAGCGGGGGGCTCTACAATGAGCAGTTCTTC
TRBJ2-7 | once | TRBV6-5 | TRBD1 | CASRSGDRGYEQYF | TGTGCCAGCAGATCCGGGGACAGGGGCTACGAGCAGTACTTC
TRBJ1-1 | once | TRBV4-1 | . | CASRLGDAGDTEAFF | TGCGCCAGCAGGCTGGGGGATGCGGGGGACACTGAAGCTTTCTTT
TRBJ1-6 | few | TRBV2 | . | CASSEIVVNSPLHF | TGTGCCAGCAGTGAAATCGTCGTTAATTCACCCCTCCACTTT
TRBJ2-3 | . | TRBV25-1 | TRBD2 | CASSEPSGVTDTQYF | TGTGCCAGCAGTGAACCTAGCGGGGTAACAGATACGCAGTATTTT
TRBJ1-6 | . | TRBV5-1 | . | CASSRDGNSPLHF | TGCGCCAGCAGCCGGGACGGTAATTCACCCCTCCACTTT
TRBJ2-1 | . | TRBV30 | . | CAWKRGLWEQFF | TGTGCCTGGAAGCGTGGGCTTTGGGAGCAGTTCTTC
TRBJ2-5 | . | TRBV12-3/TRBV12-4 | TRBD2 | CASSLAGGETQYF | TGTGCCAGCAGTCTAGCGGGGGGAGAGACCCAGTACTTC
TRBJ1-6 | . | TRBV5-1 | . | CASSGAGTELNSPLHF | TGCGCCAGCAGCGGTGCAGGGACCGAACTAAATTCACCCCTCCACTTT
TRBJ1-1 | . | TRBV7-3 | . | CASRASGDTEAFF | TGTGCCAGCAGGGCCTCGGGGGACACTGAAGCTTTCTTT
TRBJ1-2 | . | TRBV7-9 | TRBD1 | CASARRDRVHGYTF | TGTGCCAGCGCCCGCCGGGACAGGGTCCATGGCTACACCTTC